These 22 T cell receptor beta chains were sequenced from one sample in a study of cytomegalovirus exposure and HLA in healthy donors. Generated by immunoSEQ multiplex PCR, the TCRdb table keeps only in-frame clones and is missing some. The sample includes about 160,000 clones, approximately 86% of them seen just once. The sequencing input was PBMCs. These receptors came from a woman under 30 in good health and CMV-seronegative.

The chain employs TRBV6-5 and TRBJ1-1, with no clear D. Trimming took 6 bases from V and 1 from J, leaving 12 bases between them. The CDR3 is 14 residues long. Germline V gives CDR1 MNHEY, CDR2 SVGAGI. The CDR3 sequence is CASRFTVSNTEAFF. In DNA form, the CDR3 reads TGTGCCAGCAGATTTACAGTATCGAACACTGAAGCTTTCTTT.

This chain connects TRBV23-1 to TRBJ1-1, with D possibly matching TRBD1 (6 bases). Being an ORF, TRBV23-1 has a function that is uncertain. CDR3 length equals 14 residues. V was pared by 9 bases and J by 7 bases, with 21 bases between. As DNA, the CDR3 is TGCGCCAGTACAGGGCTTCCTCGGTGTGATGAAGCTTTCTTT. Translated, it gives CASTGLPRCDEAFF.

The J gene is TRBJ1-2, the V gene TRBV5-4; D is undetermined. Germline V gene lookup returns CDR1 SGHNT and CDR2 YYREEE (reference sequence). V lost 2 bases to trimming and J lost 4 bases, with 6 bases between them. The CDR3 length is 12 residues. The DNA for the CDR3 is TGTGCCAGCAGCTTAGGAGCCTATGGCTACACCTTC. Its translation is CASSLGAYGYTF.

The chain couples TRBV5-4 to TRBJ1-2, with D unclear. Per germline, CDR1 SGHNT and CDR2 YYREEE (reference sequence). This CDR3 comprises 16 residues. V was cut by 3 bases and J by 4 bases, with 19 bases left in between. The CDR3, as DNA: TGTGCCAGCAGCTCCCTCCGTGGCGGGGTAGCCTATGGCTACACCTTC. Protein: CASSSLRGGVAYGYTF.

In nucleotides, the CDR3 is TGTGCCAGCAGTGACTCGACTGAAGAATCCACAGATACGCAGTATTTT. Translated, it gives CASSDSTEESTDTQYF. V usage is TRBV6-4 and J usage is TRBJ2-3; no firm D call. The germline V and J ends were trimmed by 0 bases and 2 bases, with 12 bases remaining between them. Germline assignment: CDR1 MRHNA and CDR2 SNTAGT. The CDR3 is 16 residues long.

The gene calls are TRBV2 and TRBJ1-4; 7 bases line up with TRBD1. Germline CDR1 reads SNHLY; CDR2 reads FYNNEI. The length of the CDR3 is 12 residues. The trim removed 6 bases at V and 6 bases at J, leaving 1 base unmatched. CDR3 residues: CASRTGHEKLFF. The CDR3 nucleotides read TGTGCCAGCAGGACAGGGCATGAAAAACTGTTTTTT.

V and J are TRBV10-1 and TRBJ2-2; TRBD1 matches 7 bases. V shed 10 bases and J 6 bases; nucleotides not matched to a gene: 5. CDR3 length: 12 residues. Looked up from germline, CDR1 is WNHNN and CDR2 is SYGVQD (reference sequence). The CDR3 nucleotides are TGCGCCAACCTGCAGGGGGCCGGGGAGCTGTTTTTT. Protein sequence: CANLQGAGELFF.

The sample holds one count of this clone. Written as DNA, the CDR3 is TGTGCCACCGGCGGGGGGGGAGGTCAGCCCCAGCATTTT. Translated: CATGGGGGQPQHF. The V and J genes are TRBV6-5 and TRBJ1-5, with D perhaps matching TRBD1 (5 bases). V was shortened by 10 bases and J by 6 bases, with 16 bases between the two germline ends. The germline gives CDR1 MNHEY, CDR2 SVGAGI. The CDR3 length is 13 residues.

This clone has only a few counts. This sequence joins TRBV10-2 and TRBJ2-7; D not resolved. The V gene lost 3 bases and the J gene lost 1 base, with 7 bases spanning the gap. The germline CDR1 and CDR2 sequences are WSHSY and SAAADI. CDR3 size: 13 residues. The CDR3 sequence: CASSDLYSYEQYF. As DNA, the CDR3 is TGCGCCAGCAGTGATCTTTATTCCTACGAGCAGTACTTC.

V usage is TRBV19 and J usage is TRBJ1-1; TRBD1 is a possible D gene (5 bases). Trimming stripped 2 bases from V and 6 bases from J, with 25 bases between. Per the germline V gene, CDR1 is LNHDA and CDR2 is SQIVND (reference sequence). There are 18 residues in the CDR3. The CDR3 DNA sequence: TGTGCCAGTAGTATATTCCTACTGTGGGGCGGTTTGGAGTCTGAAGCTTTCTTT. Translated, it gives CASSIFLLWGGLESEAFF.

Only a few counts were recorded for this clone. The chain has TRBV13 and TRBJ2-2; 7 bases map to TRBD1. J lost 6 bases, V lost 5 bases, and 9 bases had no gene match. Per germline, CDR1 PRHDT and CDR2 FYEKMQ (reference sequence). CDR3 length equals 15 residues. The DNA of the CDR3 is TGTGCCAGCAGCGAAGCTCGACAGGGTCCCGGGGAGCTGTTTTTT. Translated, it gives CASSEARQGPGELFF.

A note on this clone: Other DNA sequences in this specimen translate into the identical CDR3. The CDR3 loop reads CASSPDSYEQYF. Written as DNA, the CDR3 is TGTGCCAGCTCACCAGACAGTTACGAGCAGTACTTC. The V gene is TRBV18, the J gene TRBJ2-7; D perhaps matches TRBD1 (5 bases). Germline loops: CDR1 KGHSH, CDR2 LQKENI. Trimming took 2 bases from V and 4 from J, leaving 6 bases between them. This CDR3 has 12 amino acids.

This chain's CDR3 is CASSAFPSDRDGSGANVLTF. The DNA for the CDR3 is TGTGCCAGCAGCGCGTTCCCCTCAGACAGGGATGGGTCTGGGGCCAACGTCCTGACTTTC. The chain links TRBV4-2 to TRBJ2-6, with 7 bases lining up with TRBD1. V was pared by 5 bases and J by 1 base, with 17 bases of the junction left unmatched. CDR3 length: 20 amino acids. CDR1 and CDR2 from the germline V gene are LGHNA and YNFKEQ.

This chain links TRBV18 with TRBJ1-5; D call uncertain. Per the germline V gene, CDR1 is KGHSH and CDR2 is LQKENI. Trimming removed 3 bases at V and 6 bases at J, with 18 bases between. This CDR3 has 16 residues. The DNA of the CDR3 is TGTGCCAGCTCACCTACTAGAGGAGGGTCCGGTCAGCCCCAGCATTTT. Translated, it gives CASSPTRGGSGQPQHF. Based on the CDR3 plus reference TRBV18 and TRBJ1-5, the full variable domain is NAGVMQNPRHLVRRRGQEARLRCSPMKGHSHVYWYRQLPEEGLKFMVYLQKENIIDESGMPKERFSAEFPKEGPSILRIQQVVRGDSAAYFCASSPTRGGSGQPQHFGDGTRLSIL.

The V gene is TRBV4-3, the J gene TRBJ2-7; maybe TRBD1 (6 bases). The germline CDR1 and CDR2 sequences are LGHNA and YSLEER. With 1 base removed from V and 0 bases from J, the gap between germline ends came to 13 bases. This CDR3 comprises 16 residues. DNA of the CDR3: TGCGCCAGCAGCCAAGTACCAGGGGCCAACTCCTACGAGCAGTACTTC. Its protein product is CASSQVPGANSYEQYF.

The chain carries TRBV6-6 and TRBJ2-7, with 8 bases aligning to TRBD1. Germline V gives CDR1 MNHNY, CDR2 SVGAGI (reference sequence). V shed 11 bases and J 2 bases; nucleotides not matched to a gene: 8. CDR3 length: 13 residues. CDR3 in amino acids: CAVQGAATYEQYF. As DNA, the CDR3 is TGTGCCGTCCAGGGGGCTGCAACCTACGAGCAGTACTTC.

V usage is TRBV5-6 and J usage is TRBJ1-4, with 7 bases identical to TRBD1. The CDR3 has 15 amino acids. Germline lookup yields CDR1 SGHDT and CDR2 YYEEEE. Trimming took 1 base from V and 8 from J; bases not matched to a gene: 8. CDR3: CASSLQTGFQEKLFF. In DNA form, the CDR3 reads TGTGCCAGCAGCTTGCAGACAGGGTTTCAAGAAAAACTGTTTTTT.

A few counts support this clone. As DNA, the CDR3 is TGTGCCAGCAGCGTAGATCAGGGAGGATTGGGTGGCTACACCTTC. Amino acids: CASSVDQGGLGGYTF. J is TRBJ1-2 and V is TRBV9; tentatively, D is TRBD1 (5 bases). CDR3 length equals 15 residues. Germline CDR1 is SGDLS and CDR2 is YYNGEE. Trimming shortened V by 0 bases and J by 7 bases, and 16 bases separated the two germline ends. Full variable domain (remainder filled in from reference TRBV9 and TRBJ1-2): DSGVTQTPKHLITATGQRVTLRCSPRSGDLSVYWYQQSLDQGLQFLIQYYNGEERAKGNILERFSAQQFPDLHSELNLSSLELGDSALYFCASSVDQGGLGGYTFGSGTRLTVV.

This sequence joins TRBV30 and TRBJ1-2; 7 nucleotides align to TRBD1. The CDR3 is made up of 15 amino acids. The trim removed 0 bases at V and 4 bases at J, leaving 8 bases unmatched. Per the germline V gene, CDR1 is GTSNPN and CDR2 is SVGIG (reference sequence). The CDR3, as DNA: TGTGCCTGGAGTGTACGTAACAGGGGCGTCTATGGCTACACCTTC. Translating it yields CAWSVRNRGVYGYTF.

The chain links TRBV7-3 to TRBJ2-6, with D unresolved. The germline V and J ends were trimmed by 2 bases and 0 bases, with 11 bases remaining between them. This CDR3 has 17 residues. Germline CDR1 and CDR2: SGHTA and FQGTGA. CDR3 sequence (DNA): TGTGCCAGCAGCTTAGAGAGGATGAGCTCTGGGGCCAACGTCCTGACTTTC. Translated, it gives CASSLERMSSGANVLTF. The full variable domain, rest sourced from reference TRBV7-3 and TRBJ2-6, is GAGVSQTPSNKVTEKGKYVELRCDPISGHTALYWYRQSLGQGPEFLIYFQGTGAADDSGLPNDRFFAVRPEGSVSTLKIQRTERGDSAVYLCASSLERMSSGANVLTFGAGSRLTVL.

This CDR3 reads CASSGDRGHLFF. CDR3 DNA: TGTGCCAGCAGTGGGGACAGGGGGCATCTGTTCTTC. The V call is TRBV2, the J call TRBJ2-1; the match to TRBD1 covers 12 bases. Per the germline V gene, CDR1 is SNHLY and CDR2 is FYNNEI. The CDR3 sequence is 12 residues long. J lost 15 bases, V lost 4 bases, and 4 bases had no gene match. The whole variable domain, remainder taken from reference TRBV2 and TRBJ2-1, is EPEVTQTPSHQVTQMGQEVILRCVPISNHLYFYWYRQILGQKVEFLVSFYNNEISEKSEIFDDQFSVERPDGSNFTLKIRSTKLEDSAMYFCASSGDRGHLFFGPGTRLTVL.

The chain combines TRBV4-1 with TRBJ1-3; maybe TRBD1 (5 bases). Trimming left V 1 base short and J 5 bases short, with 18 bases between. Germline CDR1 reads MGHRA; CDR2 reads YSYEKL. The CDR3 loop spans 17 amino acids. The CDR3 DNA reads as TGCGCCAGCAGCCAAGGTCCGAGCAGGGCAGGGAGAAACACCATATATTTT. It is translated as CASSQGPSRAGRNTIYF.